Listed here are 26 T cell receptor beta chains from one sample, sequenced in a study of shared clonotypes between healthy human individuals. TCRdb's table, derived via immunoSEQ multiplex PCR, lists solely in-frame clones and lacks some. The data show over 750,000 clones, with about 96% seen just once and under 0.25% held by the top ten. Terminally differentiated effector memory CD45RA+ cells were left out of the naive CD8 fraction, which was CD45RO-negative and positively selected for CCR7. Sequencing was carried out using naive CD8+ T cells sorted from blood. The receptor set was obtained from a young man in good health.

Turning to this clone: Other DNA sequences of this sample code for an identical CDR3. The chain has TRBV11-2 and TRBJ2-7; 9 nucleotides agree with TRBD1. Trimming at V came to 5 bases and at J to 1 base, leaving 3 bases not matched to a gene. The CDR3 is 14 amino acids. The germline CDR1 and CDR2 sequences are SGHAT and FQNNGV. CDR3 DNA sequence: TGTGCCAGCAGCACCGGGACAGGGTCCTACGAGCAGTACTTC. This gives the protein CASSTGTGSYEQYF.

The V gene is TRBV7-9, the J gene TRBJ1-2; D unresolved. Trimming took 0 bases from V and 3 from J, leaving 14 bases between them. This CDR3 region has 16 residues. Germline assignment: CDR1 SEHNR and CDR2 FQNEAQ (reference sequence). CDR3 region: CASSLAAWSVDYGYTF. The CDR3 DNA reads TGTGCCAGCAGCTTAGCGGCGTGGAGTGTAGACTATGGCTACACCTTC.

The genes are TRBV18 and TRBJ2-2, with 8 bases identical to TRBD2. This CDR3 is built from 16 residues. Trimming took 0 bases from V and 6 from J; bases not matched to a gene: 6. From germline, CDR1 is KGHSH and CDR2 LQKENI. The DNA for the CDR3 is TGTGCCAGCTCACCACCGCCCGCGCGGGAGGCCGGGGAGCTGTTTTTT. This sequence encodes CASSPPPAREAGELFF.

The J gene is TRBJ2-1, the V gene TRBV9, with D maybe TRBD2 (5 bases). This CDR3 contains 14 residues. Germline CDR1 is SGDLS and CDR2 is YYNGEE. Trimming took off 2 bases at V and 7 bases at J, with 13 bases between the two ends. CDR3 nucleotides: TGTGCCAGCAGCGTTGGGGTGTCGGGAAATGAGCAGTTCTTC. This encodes CASSVGVSGNEQFF.

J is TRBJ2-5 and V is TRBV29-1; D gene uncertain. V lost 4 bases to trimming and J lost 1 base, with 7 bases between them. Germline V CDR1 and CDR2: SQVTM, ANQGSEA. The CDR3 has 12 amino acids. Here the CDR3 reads CSVVRSQETQYF. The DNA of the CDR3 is TGCAGCGTTGTAAGGTCCCAAGAGACCCAGTACTTC.

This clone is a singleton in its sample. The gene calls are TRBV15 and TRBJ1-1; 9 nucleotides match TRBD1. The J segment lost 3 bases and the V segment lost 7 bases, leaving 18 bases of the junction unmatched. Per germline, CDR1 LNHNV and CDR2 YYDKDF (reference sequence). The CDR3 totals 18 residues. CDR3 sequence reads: CATIARFTGGPGDTEAFF. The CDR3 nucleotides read TGTGCCACCATAGCGAGATTCACAGGGGGCCCGGGAGACACTGAAGCTTTCTTT. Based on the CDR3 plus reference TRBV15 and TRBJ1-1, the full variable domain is DAMVIQNPRYQVTQFGKPVTLSCSQTLNHNVMYWYQQKSSQAPKLLFHYYDKDFNNEADTPDNFQSRRPNTSFCFLDIRSPGLGDTAMYLCATIARFTGGPGDTEAFFGQGTRLTVV.

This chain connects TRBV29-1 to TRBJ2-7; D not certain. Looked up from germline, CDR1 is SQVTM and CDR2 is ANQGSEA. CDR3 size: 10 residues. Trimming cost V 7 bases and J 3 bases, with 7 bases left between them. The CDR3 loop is CSALGYEQYF. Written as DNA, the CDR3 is TGCAGCGCCCTGGGCTACGAGCAGTACTTC.

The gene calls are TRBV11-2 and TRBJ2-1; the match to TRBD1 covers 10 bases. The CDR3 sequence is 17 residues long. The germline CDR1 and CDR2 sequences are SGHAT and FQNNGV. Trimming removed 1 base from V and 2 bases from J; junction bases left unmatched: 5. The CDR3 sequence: CASSLAQTGGAYNEQFF. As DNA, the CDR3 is TGTGCCAGCAGCTTAGCTCAGACAGGGGGCGCCTACAATGAGCAGTTCTTC. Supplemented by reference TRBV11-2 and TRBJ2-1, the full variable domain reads EAGVAQSPRYKIIEKRQSVAFWCNPISGHATLYWYQQILGQGPKLLIQFQNNGVVDDSQLPKDRFSAERLKGVDSTLKIQPAKLEDSAVYLCASSLAQTGGAYNEQFFGPGTRLTVL.

Written as DNA, the CDR3 is TGTGCCAGCATGCAGGGGATGCAGCCCCAGCATTTT. This gives the protein CASMQGMQPQHF. The chain links TRBV28 to TRBJ1-5, with D possibly matching TRBD1 (6 bases). Germline V gives CDR1 MDHEN, CDR2 SYDVKM. V lost 7 bases, J lost 7 bases, and 11 bases lay in between. This CDR3 spans 12 amino acids.

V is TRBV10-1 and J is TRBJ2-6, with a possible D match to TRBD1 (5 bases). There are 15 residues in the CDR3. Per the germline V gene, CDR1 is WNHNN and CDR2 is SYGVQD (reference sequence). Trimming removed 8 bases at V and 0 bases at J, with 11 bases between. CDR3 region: CASGQGYSGANVLTF. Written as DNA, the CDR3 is TGCGCCAGCGGTCAGGGATACTCTGGGGCCAACGTCCTGACTTTC.

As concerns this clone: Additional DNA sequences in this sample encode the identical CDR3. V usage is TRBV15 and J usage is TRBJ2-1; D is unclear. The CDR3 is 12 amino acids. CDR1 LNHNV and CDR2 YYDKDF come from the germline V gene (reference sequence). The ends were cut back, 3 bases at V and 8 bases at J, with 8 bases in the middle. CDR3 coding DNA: TGTGCCACCAGCAGGGACCGGGATGAGCAGTTCTTC. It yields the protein CATSRDRDEQFF. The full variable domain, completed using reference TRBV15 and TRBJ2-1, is DAMVIQNPRYQVTQFGKPVTLSCSQTLNHNVMYWYQQKSSQAPKLLFHYYDKDFNNEADTPDNFQSRRPNTSFCFLDIRSPGLGDTAMYLCATSRDRDEQFFGPGTRLTVL.

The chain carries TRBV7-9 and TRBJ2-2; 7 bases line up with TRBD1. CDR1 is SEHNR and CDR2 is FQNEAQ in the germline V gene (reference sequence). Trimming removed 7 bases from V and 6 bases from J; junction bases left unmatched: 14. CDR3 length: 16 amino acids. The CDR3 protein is CASTYLLGQASGELFF. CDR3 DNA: TGTGCCAGCACCTATCTACTAGGACAGGCATCCGGGGAGCTGTTTTTT.

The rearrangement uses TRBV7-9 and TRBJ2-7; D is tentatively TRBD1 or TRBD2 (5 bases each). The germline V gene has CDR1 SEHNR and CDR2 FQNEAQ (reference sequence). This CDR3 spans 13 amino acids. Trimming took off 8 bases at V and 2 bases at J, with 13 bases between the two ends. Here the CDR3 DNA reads TGTGCCAGCGGGTCTTGGGACGCCTACGAGCAGTACTTC. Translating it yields CASGSWDAYEQYF. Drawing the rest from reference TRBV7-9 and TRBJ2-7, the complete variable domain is DTGVSQNPRHKITKRGQNVTFRCDPISEHNRLYWYRQTLGQGPEFLTYFQNEAQLEKSRLLSDRFSAERPKGSFSTLEIQRTEQGDSAMYLCASGSWDAYEQYFGPGTRLTVT.

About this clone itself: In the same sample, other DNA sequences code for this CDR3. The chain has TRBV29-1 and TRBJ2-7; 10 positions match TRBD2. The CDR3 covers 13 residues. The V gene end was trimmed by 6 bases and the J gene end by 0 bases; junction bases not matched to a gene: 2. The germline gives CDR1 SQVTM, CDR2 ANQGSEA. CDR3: CSVGTSDSYEQYF. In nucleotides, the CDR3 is TGCAGCGTGGGGACTAGCGACTCCTACGAGCAGTACTTC.

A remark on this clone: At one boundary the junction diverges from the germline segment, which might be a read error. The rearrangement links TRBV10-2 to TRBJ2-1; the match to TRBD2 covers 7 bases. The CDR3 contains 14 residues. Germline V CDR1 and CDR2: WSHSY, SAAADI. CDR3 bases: TGCACCAGCAGCGGGCTAGCGGAAGACAATGAGCAGTTCTTC. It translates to CTSSGLAEDNEQFF.

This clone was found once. CDR3 sequence: CASSLEGGEIYGYTF. CDR3 nucleotide sequence: TGTGCCAGCAGCTTAGAGGGGGGAGAGATCTATGGCTACACCTTC. The chain couples TRBV7-9 to TRBJ1-2, with a possible D match to TRBD1 (6 bases). This CDR3 contains 15 residues. The V end was cut by 1 base, the J end by 4 bases, with 13 bases between. Germline V gene lookup returns CDR1 SEHNR and CDR2 FQNEAQ (reference sequence).

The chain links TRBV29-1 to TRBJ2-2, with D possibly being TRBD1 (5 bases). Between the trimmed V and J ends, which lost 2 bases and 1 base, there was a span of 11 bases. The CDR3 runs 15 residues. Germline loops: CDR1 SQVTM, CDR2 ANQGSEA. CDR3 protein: CSVELGRENTGELFF. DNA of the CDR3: TGCAGCGTTGAATTGGGCAGGGAGAACACCGGGGAGCTGTTTTTT.

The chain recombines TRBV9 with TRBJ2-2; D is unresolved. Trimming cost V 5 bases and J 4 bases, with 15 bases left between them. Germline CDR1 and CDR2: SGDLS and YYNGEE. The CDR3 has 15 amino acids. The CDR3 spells CASSLESQTTGELFF. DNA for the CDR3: TGTGCCAGCAGTCTTGAGTCACAGACCACCGGGGAGCTGTTTTTT.

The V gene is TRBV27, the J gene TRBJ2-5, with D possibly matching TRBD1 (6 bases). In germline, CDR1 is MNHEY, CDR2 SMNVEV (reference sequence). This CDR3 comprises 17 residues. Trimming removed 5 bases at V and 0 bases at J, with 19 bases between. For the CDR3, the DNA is TGTGCCAGCAGTCCCTCCCGGGACAAGTCCTACCAAGAGACCCAGTACTTC. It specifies CASSPSRDKSYQETQYF.

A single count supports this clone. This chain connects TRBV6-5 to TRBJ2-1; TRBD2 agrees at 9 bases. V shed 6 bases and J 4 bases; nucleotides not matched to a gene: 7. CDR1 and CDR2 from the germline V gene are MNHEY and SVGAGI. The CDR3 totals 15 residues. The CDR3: CASRTGTSFYNEQFF. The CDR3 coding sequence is TGTGCCAGCAGAACAGGGACTAGCTTTTACAATGAGCAGTTCTTC.

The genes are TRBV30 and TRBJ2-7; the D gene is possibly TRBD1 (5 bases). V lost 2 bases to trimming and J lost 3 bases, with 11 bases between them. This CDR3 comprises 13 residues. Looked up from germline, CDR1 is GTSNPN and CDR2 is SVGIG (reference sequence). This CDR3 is CAWSMAGLYEQYF. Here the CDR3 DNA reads TGTGCCTGGAGTATGGCAGGGCTCTACGAGCAGTACTTC.

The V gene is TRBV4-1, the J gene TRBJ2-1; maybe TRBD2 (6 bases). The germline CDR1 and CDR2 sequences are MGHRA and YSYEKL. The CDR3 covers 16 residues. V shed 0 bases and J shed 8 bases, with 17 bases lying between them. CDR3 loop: CASSQDWPPGVDEQFF. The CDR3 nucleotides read TGCGCCAGCAGCCAAGATTGGCCCCCGGGAGTCGATGAGCAGTTCTTC.

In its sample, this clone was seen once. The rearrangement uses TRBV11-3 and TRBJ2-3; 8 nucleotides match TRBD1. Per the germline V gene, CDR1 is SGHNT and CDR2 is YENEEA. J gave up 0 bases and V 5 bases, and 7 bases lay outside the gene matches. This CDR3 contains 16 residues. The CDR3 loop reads CASSPRQGISTDTQYF. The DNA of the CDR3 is TGTGCCAGCAGCCCCCGACAGGGGATTAGCACAGATACGCAGTATTTT.

For the CDR3, the DNA is TGTGCCAGTACTAGCGCTTACACCGGGGAGCTGTTTTTT. Translation: CASTSAYTGELFF. The chain combines TRBV27 with TRBJ2-2, with 7 bases identical to TRBD2. V lost 9 bases and J lost 3; bases outside the gene matches: 4. The germline gives CDR1 MNHEY, CDR2 SMNVEV (reference sequence). This CDR3 spans 13 amino acids.

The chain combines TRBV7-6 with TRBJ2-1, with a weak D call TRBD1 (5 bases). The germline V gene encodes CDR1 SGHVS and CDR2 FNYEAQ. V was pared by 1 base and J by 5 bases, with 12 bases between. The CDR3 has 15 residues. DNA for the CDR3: TGTGCCAGCAGCTTAGAGGCAGGGTTACACAATGAGCAGTTCTTC. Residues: CASSLEAGLHNEQFF.

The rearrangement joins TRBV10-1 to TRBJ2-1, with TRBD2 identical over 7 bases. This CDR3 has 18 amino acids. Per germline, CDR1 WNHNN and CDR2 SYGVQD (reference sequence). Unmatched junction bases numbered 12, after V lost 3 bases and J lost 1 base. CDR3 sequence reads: CASSDPLSGGGSYNEQFF. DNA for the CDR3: TGCGCCAGCAGTGATCCCCTATCGGGCGGGGGTTCCTACAATGAGCAGTTCTTC.